Shown below are 24 T cell receptor beta chains from a single sample sequenced in a study of blood T cell repertoires in COVID-19. Only in-frame clones appear in the TCRdb table, and some are missing; sequencing was by immunoSEQ multiplex PCR. The repertoire holds about 160,000 clones, 93% seen once, with about 2% in the top ten. Specimen: peripheral blood. Receptors originate from a woman aged 60-75 years with COVID-19, enrolled during active disease.

The chain combines TRBV7-9 with TRBJ2-1; TRBD2 agrees at 7 bases. V lost 3 bases to trimming and J lost 13 bases; unmatched junction nucleotides: 6. Germline V CDR1 and CDR2: SEHNR, FQNEAQ (reference sequence). The CDR3 is made up of 12 amino acids. CDR3 DNA sequence: TGTGCCAGCAGCTTGTTGGCTAGCGGCCAGTTCTTC. Amino acid sequence: CASSLLASGQFF.

The V call is TRBV9, the J call TRBJ1-2, with TRBD1 as a possible D gene (5 bases). This CDR3 has 15 residues. The germline V gene has CDR1 SGDLS and CDR2 YYNGEE. Trimming pared 1 base from V and 4 bases from J, leaving 14 bases between. CDR3 DNA sequence: TGTGCCAGCAGCGTATCATCCGGGGGGGTCTATGGCTACACCTTC. This gives the protein CASSVSSGGVYGYTF.

The chain couples TRBV2 to TRBJ1-2; D is unclear. V lost 4 bases, J lost 2 bases, and 11 bases lay in between. This CDR3 contains 14 residues. Germline-derived CDR1 and CDR2 are SNHLY and FYNNEI. The CDR3 sequence: CASSGLGRNYGYTF. CDR3 coding DNA: TGTGCCAGCAGTGGTCTGGGGAGGAACTATGGCTACACCTTC. The variable domain in full, with the rest retrieved from reference TRBV2 and TRBJ1-2, is EPEVTQTPSHQVTQMGQEVILRCVPISNHLYFYWYRQILGQKVEFLVSFYNNEISEKSEIFDDQFSVERPDGSNFTLKIRSTKLEDSAMYFCASSGLGRNYGYTFGSGTRLTVV.

The CDR3 region is CAIMGGLTGNGYTF. The CDR3 bases are TGTGCCATCATGGGGGGACTGACAGGGAATGGCTACACCTTC. The chain employs TRBV10-3 and TRBJ1-2; 7 bases fit TRBD1. This CDR3 spans 14 amino acids. V shed 7 bases and J 6 bases; nucleotides not matched to a gene: 11. Germline CDR1 and CDR2: ENHRY and SYGVKD.

The J gene is TRBJ1-3, the V gene TRBV14; 9 bases fit TRBD1. With 2 bases clipped from V and 10 bases from J, the junction kept 6 bases outside the gene matches. CDR3 length: 14 amino acids. Germline V gene lookup returns CDR1 SGHDN and CDR2 FVKESK. The CDR3: CASSQQGQGWTIYF. CDR3 in DNA: TGTGCCAGCAGCCAACAGGGACAGGGATGGACCATATATTTT.

Here the CDR3 reads CASSWRGQNMNTEAFF. The CDR3 region has the DNA TGCGCCAGCAGCTGGAGGGGACAGAACATGAACACTGAAGCTTTCTTT. V and J are TRBV5-1 and TRBJ1-1; the match to TRBD1 covers 7 bases. The CDR3 spans 16 residues. The germline V gene encodes CDR1 SGHRS and CDR2 YFSETQ. V dropped 3 bases and J dropped 0; count of bases not matched to a gene: 8.

The V and J genes are TRBV6-5 and TRBJ2-1; tentative D call: TRBD2 (5 bases). From germline, CDR1 is MNHEY and CDR2 SVGAGI. The ends were cut back, 2 bases at V and 2 bases at J, with 7 bases in the middle. This CDR3 is 14 amino acids long. The CDR3 here is CASSYRGTYNEQFF. The DNA for the CDR3 is TGTGCCAGCAGTTACCGGGGAACCTACAATGAGCAGTTCTTC.

V gene TRBV3-1 (or the pseudogene TRBV3-2) combines with J gene TRBJ2-2; TRBD2 matches 10 bases. CDR3 length: 16 amino acids. Germline values: CDR1 LGHDT, CDR2 YNNKEL (reference sequence). After removal of 3 bases from V and 7 bases from J, the junction contained 8 bases not matched to a gene. In nucleotides, the CDR3 is TGTGCCAGCAGCCACCTAGCGGGGGCGGGGGTCGGGGAGCTGTTTTTT. Protein: CASSHLAGAGVGELFF.

The genes are TRBV6-1 and TRBJ1-5; D is perhaps TRBD1 (6 bases). Germline V CDR1 and CDR2: MNHNS, SASEGT. V shed 9 bases and J shed 2 bases, with 11 bases lying between them. This CDR3 has 13 amino acids. CDR3 sequence (DNA): TGTGCCAGTACAGGGTTTGGCAATCAGCCCCAGCATTTT. This sequence encodes CASTGFGNQPQHF.

This clone was recorded only once. The V call is TRBV4-2, the J call TRBJ1-6; the D gene is possibly TRBD1 (6 bases). There are 15 residues in the CDR3. Trimming took off 4 bases at V and 5 bases at J, with 12 bases between the two ends. CDR1 and CDR2 (germline): LGHNA, YNFKEQ. The CDR3: CASSREQGNNSPLHF. CDR3 DNA sequence: TGTGCCAGCAGCCGGGAACAGGGTAATAATTCACCCCTCCACTTT.

V usage is TRBV7-9 and J usage is TRBJ2-5, with 9 positions matching TRBD1. The CDR3 has 17 amino acids. Germline V lookup: CDR1 SEHNR, CDR2 FQNEAQ (reference sequence). J gave up 0 bases and V 4 bases, and 9 bases lay outside the gene matches. The CDR3 loop is CASSSSDRGEDQETQYF. The DNA for the CDR3 is TGTGCCAGCAGCTCCTCGGACAGGGGAGAGGACCAAGAGACCCAGTACTTC. Based on the CDR3 plus reference TRBV7-9 and TRBJ2-5, the full variable domain is DTGVSQNPRHKITKRGQNVTFRCDPISEHNRLYWYRQTLGQGPEFLTYFQNEAQLEKSRLLSDRFSAERPKGSFSTLEIQRTEQGDSAMYLCASSSSDRGEDQETQYFGPGTRLLVL.

The chain is built from TRBV6-1 and TRBJ2-7, with D maybe TRBD2 (6 bases). The CDR3 has 15 amino acids. Deletions cut 2 bases from V and 0 bases from J, with 11 bases between. Germline V gene sequence: CDR1 MNHNS, CDR2 SASEGT. Here the CDR3 DNA reads TGTGCCAGCAGTGAATGGTGGAGGGACTCCTACGAGCAGTACTTC. Residues: CASSEWWRDSYEQYF.

The chain employs TRBV7-8 and TRBJ1-2; D is unresolved. The CDR3 spans 13 residues. V was cut by 0 bases and J by 2 bases, with 4 bases left in between. CDR1 is SGHVS and CDR2 is FQNEAQ in the germline V gene. The CDR3 spells CASSLAQNYGYTF. DNA of the CDR3: TGTGCCAGCAGCTTAGCCCAAAACTATGGCTACACCTTC.

The CDR3 DNA reads as TGTGCCAGCAGCTTAGAGAGGTCCTACGAGCAGTACTTC. Its translation: CASSLERSYEQYF. The V call is TRBV11-2, the J call TRBJ2-7; D ambiguous. The CDR3 length is 13 residues. Germline V gene sequence: CDR1 SGHAT, CDR2 FQNNGV. V shed 0 bases and J shed 1 base, with 4 bases lying between them.

The chain has TRBV18 and TRBJ2-3; 9 nucleotides agree with TRBD2. With V trimmed by 3 bases and J by 5 bases, 9 bases remained unmatched. The CDR3 contains 16 residues. CDR1 is KGHSH and CDR2 is LQKENI in the germline V gene. The CDR3 spells CASSPGSSGVIDTQYF. CDR3 in DNA: TGTGCCAGCTCACCCGGGTCTAGCGGGGTGATAGATACGCAGTATTTT.

The V and J genes are TRBV2 and TRBJ1-6, with D tentatively TRBD1 (5 bases). Per germline, CDR1 SNHLY and CDR2 FYNNEI. The V end was cut by 1 base, the J end by 9 bases, with 13 bases between. There are 15 residues in the CDR3. The CDR3 region has the DNA TGTGCCAGCAGTGAAGAAGAGGCAGGGTCTTCACCCCTCCACTTT. Residues: CASSEEEAGSSPLHF.

V and J are TRBV6-5 and TRBJ1-6, with TRBD1 matching over 7 bases. The CDR3 length is 15 residues. J gave up 7 bases and V 7 bases, and 10 bases lay outside the gene matches. CDR1 and CDR2 (germline): MNHEY, SVGAGI. Written as DNA, the CDR3 is TGTGCCAGCACTACGAGGGGGCGGAAAAATTCACCCCTCCACTTT. This codes for CASTTRGRKNSPLHF.

CDR3 coding DNA: TGTGCCAGCACCCACAGGGGAAGCACAGATACGCAGTATTTT. This encodes CASTHRGSTDTQYF. The chain uses TRBV6-5 and TRBJ2-3, with 7 bases that match TRBD1. V was clipped by 7 bases and J by 0 bases; unmatched bases: 4. The CDR3 extends over 14 amino acids. Germline values: CDR1 MNHEY, CDR2 SVGAGI.

The chain uses TRBV4-3 and TRBJ2-2, with D hard to call. CDR3 length: 14 residues. The V end was cut by 4 bases, the J end by 4 bases, with 10 bases between. Looked up from germline, CDR1 is LGHNA and CDR2 is YSLEER. Written as DNA, the CDR3 is TGCGCCAGCAGCCTAAATATTCTCACCGGGGAGCTGTTTTTT. Translating it yields CASSLNILTGELFF.

The genes are TRBV7-2 and TRBJ1-1; D remains ambiguous. CDR3 size: 14 residues. With 6 bases removed from V and 6 bases from J, the gap between germline ends came to 17 bases. Germline V lookup: CDR1 SGHTA, CDR2 FQGNSA. CDR3 sequence (DNA): TGTGCCAGCAGTTTCTCGACCGGGGAACCTGAAGCTTTCTTT. Translating it yields CASSFSTGEPEAFF.

The genes are TRBV5-8 and TRBJ1-1; D perhaps matches TRBD1 (5 bases). Between the trimmed V and J ends, which lost 6 bases and 1 base, there was a span of 13 bases. The CDR3 runs 14 residues. Per the germline V gene, CDR1 is SGHTS and CDR2 is YDEGEE. CDR3 sequence reads: CASTGGVENTEAFF. In nucleotides, the CDR3 is TGTGCCAGCACCGGAGGGGTAGAGAACACTGAAGCTTTCTTT.

V gene TRBV5-4 combines with J gene TRBJ1-1; possible D gene TRBD1, 6 bases. Germline V lookup: CDR1 SGHNT, CDR2 YYREEE (reference sequence). V was shortened by 0 bases and J by 6 bases, with 18 bases between the two germline ends. The CDR3 totals 16 residues. CDR3 bases: TGTGCCAGCAGCTTGGAGTCAGGGGCCAGGGGAGCTGAAGCTTTCTTT. Amino acids: CASSLESGARGAEAFF.

In the case of this clone: Compared with germline, one end of the junction differs, possibly owing to a read error. The rearrangement joins TRBV2 to TRBJ2-5, with D tentatively TRBD1 (5 bases). The length of the CDR3 is 13 residues. Germline V gives CDR1 SNHLY, CDR2 FYNNEI. In DNA, the CDR3 is TGTGCCAGCGGGCAGGGTATCCAAGAGGCCCAGTACTTC. As protein: CASGQGIQEAQYF.

The chain carries TRBV7-2 and TRBJ1-2; D is unresolved. This CDR3 spans 13 amino acids. Trimming stripped 5 bases from V and 3 bases from J, with 10 bases between. Looked up from germline, CDR1 is SGHTA and CDR2 is FQGNSA. The CDR3 loop is CASSDGGYYGYTF. Written as DNA, the CDR3 is TGTGCCAGCAGCGACGGAGGCTACTATGGCTACACCTTC.